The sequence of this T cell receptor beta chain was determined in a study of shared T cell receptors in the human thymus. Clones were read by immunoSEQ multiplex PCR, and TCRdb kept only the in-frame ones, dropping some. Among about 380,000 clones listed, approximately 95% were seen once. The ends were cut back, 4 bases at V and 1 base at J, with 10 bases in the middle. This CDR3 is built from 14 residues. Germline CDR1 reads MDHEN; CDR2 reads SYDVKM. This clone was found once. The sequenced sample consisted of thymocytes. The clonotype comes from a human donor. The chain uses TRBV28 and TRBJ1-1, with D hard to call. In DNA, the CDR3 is TGTGCCAGCAGTTCCGGCCCCGGGAACACTGAAGCTTTCTTT. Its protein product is CASSSGPGNTEAFF.